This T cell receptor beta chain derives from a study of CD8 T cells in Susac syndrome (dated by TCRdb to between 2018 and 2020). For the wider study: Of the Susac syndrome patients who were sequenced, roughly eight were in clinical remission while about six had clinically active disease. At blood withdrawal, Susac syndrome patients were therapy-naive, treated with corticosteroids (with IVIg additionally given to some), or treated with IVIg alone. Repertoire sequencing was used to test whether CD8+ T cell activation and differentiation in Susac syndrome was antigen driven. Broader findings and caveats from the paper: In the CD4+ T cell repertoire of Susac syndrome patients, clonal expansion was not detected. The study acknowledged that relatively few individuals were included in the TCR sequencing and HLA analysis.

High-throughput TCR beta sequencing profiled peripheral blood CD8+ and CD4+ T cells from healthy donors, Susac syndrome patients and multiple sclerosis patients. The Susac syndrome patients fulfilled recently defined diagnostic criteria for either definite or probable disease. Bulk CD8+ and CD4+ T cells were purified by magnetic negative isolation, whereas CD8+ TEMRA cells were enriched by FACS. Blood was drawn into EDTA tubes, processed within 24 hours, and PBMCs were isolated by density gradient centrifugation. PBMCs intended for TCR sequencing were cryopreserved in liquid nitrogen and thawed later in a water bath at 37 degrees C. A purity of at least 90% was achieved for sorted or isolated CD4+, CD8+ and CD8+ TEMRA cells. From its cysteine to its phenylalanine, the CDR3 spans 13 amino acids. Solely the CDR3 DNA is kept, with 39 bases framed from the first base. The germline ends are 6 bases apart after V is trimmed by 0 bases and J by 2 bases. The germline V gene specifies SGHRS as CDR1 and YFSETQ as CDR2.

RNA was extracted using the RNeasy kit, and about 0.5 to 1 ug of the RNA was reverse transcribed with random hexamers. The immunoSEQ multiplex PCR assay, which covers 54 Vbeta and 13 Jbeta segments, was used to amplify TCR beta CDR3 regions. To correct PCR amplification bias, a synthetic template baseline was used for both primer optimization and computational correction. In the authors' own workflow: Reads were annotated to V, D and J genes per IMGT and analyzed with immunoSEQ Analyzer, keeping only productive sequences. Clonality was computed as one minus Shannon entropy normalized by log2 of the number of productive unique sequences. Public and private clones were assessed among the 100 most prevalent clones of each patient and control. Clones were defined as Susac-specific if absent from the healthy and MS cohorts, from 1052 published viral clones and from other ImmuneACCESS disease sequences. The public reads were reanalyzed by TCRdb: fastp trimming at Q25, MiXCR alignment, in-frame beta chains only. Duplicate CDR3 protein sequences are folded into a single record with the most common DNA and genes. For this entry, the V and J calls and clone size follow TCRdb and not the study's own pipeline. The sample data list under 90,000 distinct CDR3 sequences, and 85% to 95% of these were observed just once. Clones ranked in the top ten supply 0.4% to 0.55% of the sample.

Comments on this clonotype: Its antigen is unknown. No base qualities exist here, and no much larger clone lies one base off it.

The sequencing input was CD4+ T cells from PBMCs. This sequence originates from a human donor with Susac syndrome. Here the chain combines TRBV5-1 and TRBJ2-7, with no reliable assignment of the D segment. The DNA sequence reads TGCGCCAGCAGCTTGGGAGATGCCTACGAGCAGTACTTC. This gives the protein CASSLGDAYEQYF. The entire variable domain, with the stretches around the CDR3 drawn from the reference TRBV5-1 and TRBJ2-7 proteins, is KAGVTQTPRYLIKTRGQQVTLSCSPISGHRSVSWYQQTPGQGLQFLFEYFSETQRNKGNFPGRFSGRQFSNSRSEMNVSTLELGDSALYLCASSLGDAYEQYFGPGTRLTVT.